This TCR beta chain was sequenced during a study of shared clonotypes between healthy human individuals. Naive-designated CD8 cells lacked CD45RO, were positively enriched for CCR7, and omitted terminally differentiated effector memory CD45RA+ cells. Regarding this clone: Antigen specificity is unknown.

CDR3 length: 14 residues. From germline, CDR1 is SGDLS and CDR2 YYNGEE. With 0 bases removed from V and 2 bases from J, the gap between germline ends came to 9 bases. TCRdb's copy holds only in-frame clones and misses some; the assay was immunoSEQ multiplex PCR. The sample lists fewer than 800,000 clones; about 92% were seen once. Study results and limitations: Blood was the sole source, and tissue repertoires probably differ.

Input material: naive CD8+ T cells sorted from blood. This receptor was identified in a man under 40 in good health. V usage is TRBV9 and J usage is TRBJ2-7, with D unresolved. The CDR3 DNA sequence: TGTGCCAGCAGCGTAGTGGATGAAACCTACGAGCAGTACTTC. This codes for CASSVVDETYEQYF.